Shown below are 29 T cell receptor beta chains from a single sample sequenced in a study of blood T cell repertoires in COVID-19 (dated by TCRdb to 2019 to 2021). The library was produced with the immunoSEQ multiplex PCR assay. This is the immuneACCESS table as TCRdb keeps it, with only in-frame sequences that have V and J called. A part of the clones is gone; compared with another copy, unresolved V genes explain less than half, and the rest is unexplained. Within this sample are around 300,000 clones, with roughly 87% of them counted one time only. The top ten clonotypes cover about an eighth of the sample. The material sequenced was peripheral blood. Every receptor here comes from a human donor in a cohort sampled during active COVID-19.

The rearrangement uses TRBV3-1 (or the pseudogene TRBV3-2) and TRBJ2-1, with 12 bases identical to TRBD2. The germline V gene encodes CDR1 LGHDT and CDR2 YNNKEL (reference sequence). The CDR3 contains 18 residues. V lost 3 bases to trimming and J lost 0 bases; unmatched junction nucleotides: 6. CDR3 bases: TGTGCCAGCAGCCAGTCGCTAGCGGGAGGGAGCTCCTACAATGAGCAGTTCTTC. Translated: CASSQSLAGGSSYNEQFF.

The V gene is TRBV14, the J gene TRBJ2-5, with a possible D match to TRBD2 (6 bases). Trimming removed 1 base at V and 5 bases at J, with 20 bases between. Germline CDR1 reads SGHDN; CDR2 reads FVKESK. The CDR3 consists of 17 residues. The CDR3 DNA reads TGTGCCAGCAGCCAAGGCTGGGGCCCAATCCGGGAGGAGACCCAGTACTTC. This codes for CASSQGWGPIREETQYF.

CDR3 DNA sequence: TGTGCCAGCTCAAATACTAGTATTGAGACCCAGTACTTC. This translates into CASSNTSIETQYF. J is TRBJ2-5 and V is TRBV18, with D perhaps matching TRBD2 (5 bases). Trimming left V 5 bases short and J 5 bases short, with 12 bases between. The CDR3 sequence is 13 residues long. Per germline, CDR1 KGHSH and CDR2 LQKENI.

V is TRBV11-2 and J is TRBJ2-3; 11 bases are a match to TRBD2. J was trimmed by 5 bases and V by 1 base; bases with no gene match: 5. In germline, CDR1 is SGHAT, CDR2 FQNNGV. The CDR3 has 16 amino acids. CDR3 nucleotides: TGTGCCAGCAGCTTAGTAACTAGCGGGAGTGGAGATACGCAGTATTTT. Translation: CASSLVTSGSGDTQYF.

J is TRBJ2-3 and V is TRBV21-1; the table's D call TRBD1 went unverified against the DNA. TRBV21-1 is given as a pseudogene. The length of the CDR3 is 15 residues. CDR3 in amino acids: CASSEDRTSTDTQYF. The CDR3, as DNA: TGTGCCAGCAGCGAGGACAGGACCAGCACAGATACGCAGTATTTT.

V usage is TRBV27 and J usage is TRBJ2-2; D not resolved. CDR3 size: 11 residues. Germline V CDR1 and CDR2: MNHEY, SMNVEV (reference sequence). V was shortened by 7 bases and J by 4 bases, with 4 bases between the two germline ends. CDR3 in DNA: TGTGCCAGCAAAGCCACCGGGGAGCTGTTTTTT. This gives the protein CASKATGELFF.

This clone occurred a few times. V usage is TRBV28 and J usage is TRBJ2-7; D is unclear. CDR3 length: 13 residues. Trimming took off 10 bases at V and 4 bases at J, with 17 bases between the two ends. CDR1 is MDHEN, CDR2 SYDVKM, per germline. The CDR3 DNA reads TGTGCCACCCGGTTAGGCGGAGCGTACGAGCAGTACTTC. Amino acids: CATRLGGAYEQYF.

The V gene is TRBV7-8, the J gene TRBJ2-3; 13 bases match TRBD2. Germline CDR1 SGHVS, CDR2 FQNEAQ. CDR3 size: 16 residues. After removal of 0 bases from V and 11 bases from J, the junction contained 8 bases not matched to a gene. The CDR3 spells CASSLAQGLAGMQQYF. The DNA for the CDR3 is TGTGCCAGCAGCTTAGCCCAGGGACTAGCGGGAATGCAGCAGTATTTT.

The rearrangement joins TRBV13 to TRBJ2-2, with 14 bases fitting TRBD2. The CDR3 extends over 16 amino acids. The germline gives CDR1 PRHDT, CDR2 FYEKMQ (reference sequence). The ends lost 5 bases at V and 7 bases at J; junction bases unmatched: 6. This CDR3 reads CASSMGLAGVSGELFF. CDR3 in DNA: TGTGCCAGCAGCATGGGACTAGCGGGAGTAAGCGGGGAGCTGTTTTTT. The full variable domain, in which reference TRBV13 and TRBJ2-2 provide the parts outside the CDR3, is AAGVIQSPRHLIKEKRETATLKCYPIPRHDTVYWYQQGPGQDPQFLISFYEKMQSDKGSIPDRFSAQQFSDYHSELNMSSLELGDSALYFCASSMGLAGVSGELFFGEGSRLTVL.

The chain couples TRBV2 to TRBJ2-5, with 8 bases fitting TRBD2. The CDR3 length is 14 residues. V dropped 7 bases and J dropped 6; count of bases not matched to a gene: 10. Germline V CDR1 and CDR2: SNHLY, FYNNEI. The DNA for the CDR3 is TGTGCCAGCACCCGAAGCGGGAGTCGGCAGACCCAGTACTTC. It is translated as CASTRSGSRQTQYF.

This clone was observed a single time. This chain connects TRBV29-1 to TRBJ1-2; 8 nucleotides align to TRBD1. The ends lost 6 bases at V and 7 bases at J; junction bases unmatched: 22. Germline CDR1 reads SQVTM; CDR2 reads ANQGSEA. The CDR3 extends over 17 amino acids. The CDR3 DNA sequence: TGCAGCGTGGACATACCTGGAAGAACAGGGGGGGTAGGTGGCTACACCTTC. Amino acid sequence: CSVDIPGRTGGVGGYTF.

The rearrangement links TRBV5-1 to TRBJ1-6, with 9 positions matching TRBD1. Germline-derived CDR1 and CDR2 are SGHRS and YFSETQ. Trimming removed 6 bases from V and 7 bases from J; junction bases left unmatched: 5. The CDR3 consists of 14 residues. This CDR3 reads CASTRDRENSPLHF. The CDR3 bases are TGCGCCAGCACCCGGGACAGGGAGAATTCACCCCTCCACTTT.

The CDR3 coding sequence is TGTGCCAGCAGCCAAGATCAAACTAGATCCAATGAGCAGTTCTTC. Translation: CASSQDQTRSNEQFF. The chain joins TRBV3-1 (or the pseudogene TRBV3-2) to TRBJ2-1; D is possibly TRBD2 (5 bases). V was shortened by 0 bases and J by 6 bases, with 12 bases between the two germline ends. The CDR3 is 15 residues long. Germline CDR1 is LGHDT and CDR2 is YNNKEL (reference sequence).

The chain uses TRBV5-8 and TRBJ2-3, with a tentative D call TRBD2 (5 bases). The CDR3 spans 16 residues. CDR1 SGHTS and CDR2 YDEGEE come from the germline V gene. V was pared by 4 bases and J by 4 bases, with 19 bases between. CDR3 sequence: CASSPSKGRGADTQYF. The CDR3 nucleotides are TGTGCCAGCAGCCCTTCTAAAGGGAGAGGAGCAGATACGCAGTATTTT.

The chain combines TRBV19 with TRBJ2-2, with a tentative D call TRBD1 (6 bases). The CDR3 is 14 residues long. With 10 bases removed from V and 5 bases from J, the gap between germline ends came to 17 bases. CDR1 is LNHDA, CDR2 SQIVND, per germline (reference sequence). The CDR3 nucleotides are TGTGCCACATCGCCTGGGGGCAGGACCGGGGAGCTGTTTTTT. It translates to CATSPGGRTGELFF.

The genes are TRBV5-1 and TRBJ2-1; 14 bases are a match to TRBD2. Germline-derived CDR1 and CDR2 are SGHRS and YFSETQ. Trimming removed 3 bases from V and 7 bases from J; junction bases left unmatched: 6. This CDR3 comprises 16 residues. This CDR3 is CASSWGLAGAGNEQFF. In DNA form, the CDR3 reads TGCGCCAGCAGCTGGGGACTAGCGGGAGCGGGGAATGAGCAGTTCTTC.

J is TRBJ2-1 and V is TRBV18, with 8 bases matching TRBD2. This CDR3 has 16 residues. Trimming took 4 bases from V and 4 from J; bases not matched to a gene: 9. From germline, CDR1 is KGHSH and CDR2 LQKENI. The CDR3 loop is CASSLPTSGDYNEQFF. CDR3 nucleotides: TGTGCCAGCTCACTCCCAACTAGCGGAGATTACAATGAGCAGTTCTTC.

This chain joins TRBV28 and TRBJ1-5, with D unresolved. Germline V gene lookup returns CDR1 MDHEN and CDR2 SYDVKM. V was trimmed by 6 bases and J by 0 bases, leaving 6 bases between them. This CDR3 contains 13 residues. The CDR3 nucleotides read TGTGCCAGCAGCACCTATAGCAATCAGCCCCAGCATTTT. Its translation: CASSTYSNQPQHF.

The chain carries TRBV10-1 and TRBJ2-1; 10 bases agree with TRBD1. The CDR3 is made up of 15 amino acids. After removal of 2 bases from V and 4 bases from J, the junction contained 2 bases not matched to a gene. Germline V gene sequence: CDR1 WNHNN, CDR2 SYGVQD (reference sequence). The CDR3 DNA is TGCGCCAGCAGTGAGCGGGACAGGGGTTACAATGAGCAGTTCTTC. Encoded protein: CASSERDRGYNEQFF.

CDR3 sequence: CASSYGRGLSTDTQYF. DNA of the CDR3: TGTGCCAGCAGTTACGGGAGGGGGTTAAGCACAGATACGCAGTATTTT. The chain joins TRBV6-5 to TRBJ2-3, with a possible D match to TRBD2 (7 bases). Germline loops: CDR1 MNHEY, CDR2 SVGAGI. This CDR3 contains 16 residues. The ends were cut back, 2 bases at V and 0 bases at J, with 12 bases in the middle.

This chain uses TRBV5-1 with TRBJ2-2, with TRBD2 matching 11 bases. The V and J ends lost 4 bases and 4 bases, in that order; junction bases with no gene match: 9. Per the germline V gene, CDR1 is SGHRS and CDR2 is YFSETQ. The CDR3 totals 17 residues. The CDR3: CASSLNSGRAGTGELFF. The CDR3 bases are TGCGCCAGCAGCCTCAATAGCGGGAGGGCCGGCACCGGGGAGCTGTTTTTT.

This chain uses TRBV6-5 with TRBJ1-2, with D tentatively TRBD1 (6 bases). V lost 6 bases and J 7 bases, leaving 15 bases between the germline ends. Germline V CDR1 and CDR2: MNHEY, SVGAGI. The CDR3 is made up of 13 amino acids. CDR3 bases: TGTGCCAGCAGAAGTCAGGGGTCTGTTGGCTACACCTTC. It yields the protein CASRSQGSVGYTF.

J is TRBJ2-5 and V is TRBV6-6; perhaps TRBD1 as D (6 bases). V lost 6 bases to trimming and J lost 5 bases, with 10 bases between them. Germline lookup yields CDR1 MNHNY and CDR2 SVGAGI (reference sequence). The CDR3 totals 12 residues. The CDR3 protein is CASRHREETQYF. Here the CDR3 DNA reads TGTGCCAGCAGGCACAGGGAGGAGACCCAGTACTTC.

The chain joins TRBV20-1 to TRBJ2-3, with 10 nucleotides matching TRBD2. The germline V gene has CDR1 DFQATT and CDR2 SNEGSKA (reference sequence). This CDR3 is 15 amino acids long. After removal of 3 bases from V and 5 bases from J, the junction contained 8 bases not matched to a gene. The CDR3 DNA reads TGCAGTGCTAGTGTCTCTAGCGGGAGAGGAGATACGCAGTATTTT. Amino acids: CSASVSSGRGDTQYF.

The CDR3 DNA sequence: TGTGCCAGCAGACGTAATGGGCAGCTCACCTACAATGAGCAGTTCTTC. As protein: CASRRNGQLTYNEQFF. The V gene is TRBV13, the J gene TRBJ2-1; D is unclear. Germline loops: CDR1 PRHDT, CDR2 FYEKMQ (reference sequence). V lost 6 bases, J lost 2 bases, and 17 bases lay in between. The CDR3 is 16 residues long.

This clone has just one count. J is TRBJ1-5 and V is TRBV15; the D gene is possibly TRBD1 (5 bases). The CDR3 covers 18 residues. Trimming stripped 6 bases from V and 0 bases from J, with 21 bases between. In germline, CDR1 is LNHNV, CDR2 YYDKDF (reference sequence). The CDR3 DNA reads as TGTGCCACCAGTGAGCCGGGACTACTTCGTTATAGCAATCAGCCCCAGCATTTT. As protein: CATSEPGLLRYSNQPQHF.

V usage is TRBV7-2 and J usage is TRBJ2-5; 10 nucleotides match TRBD2. The CDR3 has 14 residues. After removal of 4 bases from V and 5 bases from J, the junction contained 4 bases not matched to a gene. CDR1 and CDR2 (germline): SGHTA, FQGNSA. The CDR3, as DNA: TGTGCCAGCAGCTGGACTAGCGGCGGGGAGACCCAGTACTTC. Encoded protein: CASSWTSGGETQYF.

This clone was recorded a few times. The chain links TRBV5-1 to TRBJ2-3; no clear D gene. The germline CDR1 and CDR2 sequences are SGHRS and YFSETQ. V lost 1 base, J lost 2 bases, and 14 bases lay in between. The CDR3 spans 16 residues. CDR3 amino acids: CASSLPLEVSTDTQYF. CDR3 DNA: TGCGCCAGCAGCTTGCCCTTAGAGGTGTCCACAGATACGCAGTATTTT.

The chain is built from TRBV3-1 (or the pseudogene TRBV3-2) and TRBJ2-3, with D unclear. The germline V gene encodes CDR1 LGHDT and CDR2 YNNKEL (reference sequence). Trimming cost V 0 bases and J 1 base, with 8 bases left between them. There are 15 residues in the CDR3. The CDR3, as DNA: TGTGCCAGCAGCCAAGACACTAAGGGCACAGATACGCAGTATTTT. This codes for CASSQDTKGTDTQYF.